These 14 T cell receptor beta chains share one sample of origin, sequenced in a study of cytomegalovirus exposure and HLA in healthy donors. Primers included in the PCR were 60 Vbeta and 13 Jbeta primers. TCRdb's table, derived via immunoSEQ multiplex PCR, lists solely in-frame clones and lacks some. Among about 180,000 clones listed, around 70% were seen once. Specimen: PBMCs. These TCRs come from a male donor in good health and CMV-seronegative.

This chain links TRBV28 with TRBJ2-1; 11 bases fit TRBD2. The germline V gene encodes CDR1 MDHEN and CDR2 SYDVKM. Unmatched junction bases numbered 9, after V lost 7 bases and J lost 4 bases. The CDR3 is 16 residues long. The CDR3 DNA is TGTGCCAGCACGCGATCCGGGACTAGCGGATACAATGAGCAGTTCTTC. Protein sequence: CASTRSGTSGYNEQFF.

This clone occurred once. The chain has TRBV2 and TRBJ2-1; unclear D gene. The germline gives CDR1 SNHLY, CDR2 FYNNEI. Deletions cut 7 bases from V and 0 bases from J, with 13 bases between. This CDR3 spans 15 amino acids. The CDR3 protein is CASTLGVFSYNEQFF. In DNA form, the CDR3 reads TGTGCCAGCACTCTAGGAGTGTTCTCCTACAATGAGCAGTTCTTC.

The genes are TRBV19 and TRBJ2-1; 8 nucleotides align to TRBD2. CDR3 length: 16 residues. V gave up 5 bases and J gave up 5 bases; unmatched junction bases: 11. CDR1 is LNHDA, CDR2 SQIVND, per germline (reference sequence). The CDR3 nucleotides read TGTGCCAGTAGTGACATCTATTTCGGGAGGGACAATGAGCAGTTCTTC. It is translated as CASSDIYFGRDNEQFF.

This clone showed up just a few times. The chain has TRBV6-5 and TRBJ1-2, with D perhaps matching TRBD1 (5 bases). This CDR3 spans 15 amino acids. The germline V gene encodes CDR1 MNHEY and CDR2 SVGAGI. Trimming stripped 2 bases from V and 4 bases from J, with 14 bases between. The CDR3, as DNA: TGTGCCAGCAGTTACAGACGACTAGGGACCTATGGCTACACCTTC. Translated, it gives CASSYRRLGTYGYTF.

This chain links TRBV5-8 with TRBJ2-3, with TRBD2 matching 8 bases. CDR1 and CDR2 from the germline V gene are SGHTS and YDEGEE. V lost 0 bases, J lost 2 bases, and 8 bases stayed unmatched. The CDR3 sequence is 17 residues long. Here the CDR3 reads CASSLVVASGPTDTQYF. The CDR3 coding sequence is TGTGCCAGCAGCTTGGTCGTGGCTAGCGGGCCCACAGATACGCAGTATTTT.

The chain has TRBV7-9 and TRBJ1-1, with D possibly TRBD1 on 6 matching bases. Trimming left V 5 bases short and J 6 bases short, with 19 bases between. CDR1 and CDR2 from the germline V gene are SEHNR and FQNEAQ (reference sequence). This CDR3 comprises 15 residues. CDR3 amino acids: CASSHPTGLNPEAFF. For the CDR3, the DNA is TGTGCCAGCAGCCACCCGACAGGACTTAACCCTGAAGCTTTCTTT. Based on the CDR3 plus reference TRBV7-9 and TRBJ1-1, the full variable domain is DTGVSQNPRHKITKRGQNVTFRCDPISEHNRLYWYRQTLGQGPEFLTYFQNEAQLEKSRLLSDRFSAERPKGSFSTLEIQRTEQGDSAMYLCASSHPTGLNPEAFFGQGTRLTVV.

The chain joins TRBV30 to TRBJ2-3, with a weak D call TRBD2 (6 bases). Germline values: CDR1 GTSNPN, CDR2 SVGIG (reference sequence). CDR3 length: 11 residues. CDR3 DNA: TGTGTCGGAGGGACCACAGATACGCAGTATTTT. Amino acid sequence: CVGGTTDTQYF. Based on the CDR3 plus reference TRBV30 and TRBJ2-3, the full variable domain is SQTIHQWPATLVQPVGSPLSLECTVEGTSNPNLYWYRQAAGRGLQLLFYSVGIGQISSEVPQNLSASRPQDRQFILSSKKLLLSDSGFYLCVGGTTDTQYFGPGTRLTVL.

The chain links TRBV27 to TRBJ2-1, with D perhaps TRBD2 (5 bases). Trimming removed 3 bases at V and 9 bases at J, with 15 bases between. The CDR3 is made up of 14 amino acids. Germline V lookup: CDR1 MNHEY, CDR2 SMNVEV (reference sequence). CDR3 DNA sequence: TGTGCCAGCAGTTTGTCGACCCGGGGTCCTGAGCAGTTCTTC. Amino acids: CASSLSTRGPEQFF.

The sample holds a few counts of this clone. This chain links TRBV10-3 with TRBJ1-4; 8 bases align to TRBD1. This CDR3 has 13 residues. V lost 6 bases to trimming and J lost 4 bases; unmatched junction nucleotides: 1. Germline loops: CDR1 ENHRY, CDR2 SYGVKD. CDR3: CAIRQGGNEKLFF. As DNA, the CDR3 is TGTGCCATCAGACAGGGGGGTAATGAAAAACTGTTTTTT.

The chain uses TRBV6-1 and TRBJ1-5; D is possibly TRBD1 (5 bases). CDR3 length: 15 amino acids. Per germline, CDR1 MNHNS and CDR2 SASEGT. Trimming cost V 1 base and J 6 bases, with 13 bases left between them. Here the CDR3 reads CASSEEPGQGQPQHF. CDR3 in DNA: TGTGCCAGCAGTGAAGAGCCAGGTCAGGGTCAGCCCCAGCATTTT.

The J gene is TRBJ2-3, the V gene TRBV19, with D uncertain. V shed 2 bases and J shed 6 bases, with 6 bases lying between them. From germline, CDR1 is LNHDA and CDR2 SQIVND (reference sequence). The CDR3 runs 12 residues. CDR3 loop: CASSIPSDTQYF. For the CDR3, the DNA is TGTGCCAGTAGTATACCTTCCGATACGCAGTATTTT. The complete variable domain, with remaining parts taken from reference TRBV19 and TRBJ2-3, reads DGGITQSPKYLFRKEGQNVTLSCEQNLNHDAMYWYRQDPGQGLRLIYYSQIVNDFQKGDIAEGYSVSREKKESFPLTVTSAQKNPTAFYLCASSIPSDTQYFGPGTRLTVL.

The rearrangement uses TRBV10-3 and TRBJ1-1, with a weak D call TRBD1 (5 bases). Between the trimmed V and J ends, which lost 6 bases and 1 base, there was a span of 21 bases. The germline CDR1 and CDR2 sequences are ENHRY and SYGVKD. The CDR3 runs 17 residues. CDR3: CAISPMRGEVRNTEAFF. In DNA form, the CDR3 reads TGTGCCATCAGCCCCATGCGGGGGGAGGTGAGGAACACTGAAGCTTTCTTT.

V is TRBV4-1 and J is TRBJ1-5, with D uncertain. Trimming took off 4 bases at V and 1 base at J, with 5 bases between the two ends. The CDR3 contains 13 residues. Per germline, CDR1 MGHRA and CDR2 YSYEKL. The CDR3 coding sequence is TGCGCCAGCAGCCGGAGGAGCAATCAGCCCCAGCATTTT. Translation gives CASSRRSNQPQHF.

Points on this clone: Within the sample, other DNA sequences also encode this same CDR3. V gene TRBV28 combines with J gene TRBJ2-1, with D tentatively TRBD2 (5 bases). The CDR3 is made up of 15 amino acids. Germline V gene data show CDR1 as MDHEN and CDR2 as SYDVKM. With 2 bases removed from V and 4 bases from J, the gap between germline ends came to 12 bases. The CDR3, as DNA: TGTGCCAGCAGTTTAGGCGGTAGGACTTACAATGAGCAGTTCTTC. Protein sequence: CASSLGGRTYNEQFF.